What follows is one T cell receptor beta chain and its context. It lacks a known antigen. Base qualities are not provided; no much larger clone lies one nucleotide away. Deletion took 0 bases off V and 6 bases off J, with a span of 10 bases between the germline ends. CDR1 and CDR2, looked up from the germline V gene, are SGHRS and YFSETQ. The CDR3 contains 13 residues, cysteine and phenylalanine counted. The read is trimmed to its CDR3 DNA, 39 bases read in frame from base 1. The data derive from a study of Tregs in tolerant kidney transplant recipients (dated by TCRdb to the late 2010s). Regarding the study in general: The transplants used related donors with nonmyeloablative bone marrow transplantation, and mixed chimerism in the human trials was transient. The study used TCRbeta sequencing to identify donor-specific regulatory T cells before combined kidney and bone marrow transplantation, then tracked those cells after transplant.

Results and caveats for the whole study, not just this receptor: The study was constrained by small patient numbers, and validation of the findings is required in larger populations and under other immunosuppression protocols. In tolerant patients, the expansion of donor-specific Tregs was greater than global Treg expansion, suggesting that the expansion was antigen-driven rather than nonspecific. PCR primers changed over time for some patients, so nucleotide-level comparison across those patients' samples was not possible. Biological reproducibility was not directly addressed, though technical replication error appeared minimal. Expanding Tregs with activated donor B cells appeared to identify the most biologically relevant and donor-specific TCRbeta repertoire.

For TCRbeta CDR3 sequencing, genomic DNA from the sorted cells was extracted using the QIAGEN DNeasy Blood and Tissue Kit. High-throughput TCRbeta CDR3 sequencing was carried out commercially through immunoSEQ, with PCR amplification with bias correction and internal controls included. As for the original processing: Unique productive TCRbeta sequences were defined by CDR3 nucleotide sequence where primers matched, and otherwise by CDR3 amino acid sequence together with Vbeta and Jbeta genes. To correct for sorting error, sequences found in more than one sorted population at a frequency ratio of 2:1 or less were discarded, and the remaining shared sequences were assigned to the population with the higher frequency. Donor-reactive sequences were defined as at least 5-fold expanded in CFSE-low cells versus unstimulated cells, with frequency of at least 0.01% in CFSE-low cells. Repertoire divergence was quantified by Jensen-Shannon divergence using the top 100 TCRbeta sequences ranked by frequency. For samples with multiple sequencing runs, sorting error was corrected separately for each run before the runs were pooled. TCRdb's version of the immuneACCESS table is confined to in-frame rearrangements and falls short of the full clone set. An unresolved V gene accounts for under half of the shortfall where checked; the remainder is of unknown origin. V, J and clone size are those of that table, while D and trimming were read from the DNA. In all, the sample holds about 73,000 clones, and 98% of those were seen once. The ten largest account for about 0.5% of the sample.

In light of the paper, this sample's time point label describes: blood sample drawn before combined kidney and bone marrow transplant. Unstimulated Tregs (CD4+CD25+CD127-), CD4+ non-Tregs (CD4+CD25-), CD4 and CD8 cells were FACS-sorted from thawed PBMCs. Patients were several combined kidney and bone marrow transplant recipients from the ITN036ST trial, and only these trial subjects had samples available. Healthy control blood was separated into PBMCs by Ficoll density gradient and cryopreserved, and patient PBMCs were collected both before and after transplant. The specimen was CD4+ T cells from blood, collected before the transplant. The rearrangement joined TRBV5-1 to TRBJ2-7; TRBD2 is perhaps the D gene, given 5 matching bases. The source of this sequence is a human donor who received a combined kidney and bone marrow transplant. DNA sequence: TGCGCCAGCAGCTTGGAGGGAGTGGGCGAGCAGTACTTC. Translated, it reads CASSLEGVGEQYF.